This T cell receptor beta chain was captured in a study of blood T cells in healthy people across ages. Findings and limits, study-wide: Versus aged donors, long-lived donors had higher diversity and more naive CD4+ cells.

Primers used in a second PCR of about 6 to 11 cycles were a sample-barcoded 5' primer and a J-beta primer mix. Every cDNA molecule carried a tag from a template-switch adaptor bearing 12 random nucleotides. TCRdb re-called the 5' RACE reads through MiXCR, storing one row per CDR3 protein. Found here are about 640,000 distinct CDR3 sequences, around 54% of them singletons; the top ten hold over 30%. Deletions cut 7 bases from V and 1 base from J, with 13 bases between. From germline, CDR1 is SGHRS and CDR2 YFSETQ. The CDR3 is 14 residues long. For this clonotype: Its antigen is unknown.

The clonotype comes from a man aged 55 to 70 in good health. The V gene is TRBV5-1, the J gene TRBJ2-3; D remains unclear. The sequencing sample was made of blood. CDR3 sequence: CASGGGPGTDTQYF. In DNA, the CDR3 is TGCGCCAGCGGCGGTGGGCCAGGCACAGATACGCAGTATTTT.